This T cell receptor beta chain is drawn from a study of blood T cell repertoires in COVID-19. Repertoires were generated with immunoSEQ multiplex PCR, while TCRdb's copy carries only in-frame clones and drops some. Among around 140,000 clones listed, more than 75% were seen once. The clonotype comes from a woman between 45 and 60 years old with active or convalescent COVID-19. Sequencing input: peripheral blood.

The CDR3 DNA reads TGTGCCAGCTCACCCGGACTAGATGCAGATACGCAGTATTTT. It is translated as CASSPGLDADTQYF. This sequence joins TRBV18 and TRBJ2-3, with 7 bases aligning to TRBD2. The V gene end was trimmed by 3 bases and the J gene end by 4 bases; junction bases not matched to a gene: 4. CDR1 is KGHSH and CDR2 is LQKENI in the germline V gene. This CDR3 comprises 14 residues.